The 8 T cell receptor beta chains presented below share a single source sample, sequenced in a study of chemoradiotherapy in HPV16-positive cancers. The table came from immunoSEQ multiplex PCR; TCRdb's copy has only in-frame clones and leaves some out. The sample lists 5,000 to 7,500 clones, approximately 83% occurring once. The source was tumor tissue, collected from a patient who underwent chemoradiotherapy. All receptors come from a human donor with HPV-associated anogenital cancer.

Comment on this clone: The DNA is omitted, as the CDR3 cannot be located on it reliably, and the CDR3 follows TCRdb's listing. This chain's CDR3 is CASSQDLEKAGGNGYTF. This sequence joins TRBV4-1 and TRBJ1-2. The CDR3 spans 17 residues, counting both ends. In germline, CDR1 is MGHRA, CDR2 YSYEKL.

The gene calls are TRBV29-1 and TRBJ1-2; perhaps TRBD1 as D (5 bases). The CDR3 spans 17 residues. V lost 2 bases and J lost 4, with 23 bases in between. Per germline, CDR1 SQVTM and CDR2 ANQGSEA. The CDR3, as DNA: TGCAGCGTTGAACTAGCTGGGGCAGGCCCATACCTCTATGGCTACACCTTC. This codes for CSVELAGAGPYLYGYTF.

The J gene is TRBJ1-1, the V gene TRBV14; D uncertain. V was trimmed by 3 bases and J by 0 bases, leaving 5 bases between them. Germline V gene sequence: CDR1 SGHDN, CDR2 FVKESK. This CDR3 has 13 residues. This CDR3 reads CASSQYMNTEAFF. CDR3 bases: TGTGCCAGCAGCCAGTATATGAACACTGAAGCTTTCTTT.

This clone was seen a few times. The chain has TRBV7-9 and TRBJ1-2, with a weak D call TRBD1 (5 bases). CDR1 is SEHNR, CDR2 FQNEAQ, per germline (reference sequence). This CDR3 comprises 13 residues. V was clipped by 3 bases and J by 6 bases, with 11 bases between them. The CDR3 protein is CASSFREGNGYTF. CDR3 bases: TGTGCCAGCAGCTTCAGGGAGGGCAATGGCTACACCTTC.

The V call is TRBV12-5, the J call TRBJ1-1; D gene unclear. The CDR3 covers 13 residues. V was trimmed by 7 bases and J by 0 bases, leaving 9 bases between them. Germline V lookup: CDR1 LGHNT, CDR2 FRNRAP. CDR3 sequence (DNA): TGTGCTAGTGCCATGGGGATGAACACTGAAGCTTTCTTT. It encodes CASAMGMNTEAFF.

This clone has only a few counts. The chain carries TRBV6-5 and TRBJ2-3, with D unclear. The germline gives CDR1 MNHEY, CDR2 SVGAGI. Trimming stripped 5 bases from V and 6 bases from J, with 12 bases between. The CDR3 sequence is 13 residues long. The chain's CDR3 is CASSGRRSDTQYF. DNA for the CDR3: TGTGCCAGCAGTGGGCGCAGGTCGGATACGCAGTATTTT.

V usage is TRBV6-1 and J usage is TRBJ2-3; D uncertain. This CDR3 is 15 amino acids long. Germline CDR1 and CDR2: MNHNS and SASEGT. V was trimmed by 6 bases and J by 0 bases, leaving 13 bases between them. CDR3 residues: CASRDSRPSTDTQYF. In nucleotides, the CDR3 is TGTGCCAGCAGAGATAGCCGGCCTAGCACAGATACGCAGTATTTT.

The CDR3 protein is CASSLGTATEAFF. The CDR3 nucleotides read TGTGCCAGCAGCCTGGGGACGGCAACTGAAGCTTTCTTT. J is TRBJ1-1 and V is TRBV7-8, with D possibly TRBD1 on 5 matching bases. V was trimmed by 5 bases and J by 5 bases, leaving 12 bases between them. From germline, CDR1 is SGHVS and CDR2 FQNEAQ. CDR3 size: 13 residues.